This T cell receptor (beta chain) was sequenced for a study of OX40 agonist ivuxolimab in advanced cancers. Study information: Partial responses were achieved by three patients: one hepatocellular carcinoma, two cutaneous melanoma.

Clones were read by immunoSEQ multiplex PCR, and TCRdb kept only the in-frame ones, dropping some. Here the sample spans 75,000 to 100,000 clones, more than 75% being singletons. V lost 5 bases and J 2 bases, leaving 13 bases between the germline ends. Germline V gene sequence: CDR1 SGHTA, CDR2 FQGTGA. The CDR3 contains 15 residues. This TCR came from an adult with an advanced solid tumor such as melanoma, head and neck, liver or kidney cancer. Sequenced material: CD4+ or CD8+ T cells sorted from blood, taken in a trial of the OX40 agonist ivuxolimab. The genes are TRBV7-3 and TRBJ2-1; D might be TRBD1 or TRBD2, each matching 6 bases. The DNA for the CDR3 is TGTGCCAGCAGCCTAAGGGGGGTAACCTACAATGAGCAGTTCTTC. This codes for CASSLRGVTYNEQFF.